The rows below give T cell receptor beta chains drawn from one sample of a study of long-term antiretroviral therapy in people with HIV. Method: immunoSEQ multiplex PCR; TCRdb's copy keeps in-frame clones and lacks some. The sample consists of about 21,000 clones, 88% of them appearing once. The source material was unsorted PBMCs, sampled 2.3 years after starting antiretroviral therapy. These receptors all come from a man aged 60-69 years with HIV. Both conserved end residues are trimmed from each CDR3. A D gene is named only where the DNA matches it firmly.

D gene: TRBD2; J gene: TRBJ2-3; V gene: TRBV29-1; CDR3 protein: SVTLMSGGNSIDTQY
D gene: -; J gene: TRBJ1-5; V gene: TRBV29-1; CDR3 protein: SVEVSPRQPQH
D gene: -; J gene: TRBJ2-4; V gene: TRBV14; CDR3 protein: ASSQDLGDRGAKNIQY
D gene: -; J gene: TRBJ2-7; V gene: TRBV6-5; CDR3 protein: ASSFYGRSYEQY
D gene: TRBD2; J gene: TRBJ2-2; V gene: TRBV27; CDR3 protein: ASSLLRVGLAGNAGELF
D gene: -; J gene: TRBJ1-1; V gene: TRBV5-5; CDR3 protein: ASSLPFTEAF
D gene: -; J gene: TRBJ2-5; V gene: TRBV5-1; CDR3 protein: ASSFDTSQETQY
D gene: -; J gene: TRBJ1-4; V gene: TRBV4-1; CDR3 protein: ASSQDWPGANEKLF
D gene: -; J gene: TRBJ1-1; V gene: TRBV7-9; CDR3 protein: ASSLGSPEAF
D gene: TRBD1; J gene: TRBJ1-5; V gene: TRBV6-6; CDR3 protein: ASRVGTGAVNQPQH
D gene: -; J gene: TRBJ2-3; V gene: TRBV2; CDR3 protein: ASGLGVADTQY
D gene: -; J gene: TRBJ2-2; V gene: TRBV7-9; CDR3 protein: ASVKPSGELF
D gene: -; J gene: TRBJ2-6; V gene: TRBV29-1; CDR3 protein: SVEGRGANVLT
D gene: -; J gene: TRBJ2-7; V gene: TRBV6-1; CDR3 protein: ASSEAVGNSYEQY
D gene: TRBD2; J gene: TRBJ2-3; V gene: TRBV7-9; CDR3 protein: ASSLLAGGRTDTQY
D gene: -; J gene: TRBJ1-4; V gene: TRBV20-1; CDR3 protein: SASLSEKLF
D gene: -; J gene: TRBJ2-5; V gene: TRBV5-4; CDR3 protein: ASSFQGGETQY
D gene: TRBD2; J gene: TRBJ2-3; V gene: TRBV9; CDR3 protein: ASSALLLAGGTDTQY
D gene: -; J gene: TRBJ1-1; V gene: TRBV5-1; CDR3 protein: ASSLGQGRNTEAF
D gene: TRBD1; J gene: TRBJ1-5; V gene: TRBV15; CDR3 protein: ATSRDRGQSNQPQH
D gene: -; J gene: TRBJ1-5; V gene: TRBV7-2; CDR3 protein: ASSRLAGPSPQH
D gene: -; J gene: TRBJ2-5; V gene: TRBV7-9; CDR3 protein: ASSLSQKETQY
D gene: -; J gene: TRBJ2-3; V gene: TRBV29-1; CDR3 protein: SARPDTDTQY
D gene: -; J gene: TRBJ2-2; V gene: TRBV7-3; CDR3 protein: ASSLLGIEYSGELF
D gene: -; J gene: TRBJ2-3; V gene: TRBV7-9; CDR3 protein: ASSLALDTQY
D gene: -; J gene: TRBJ2-6; V gene: TRBV7-3; CDR3 protein: ASSPSIANVLT